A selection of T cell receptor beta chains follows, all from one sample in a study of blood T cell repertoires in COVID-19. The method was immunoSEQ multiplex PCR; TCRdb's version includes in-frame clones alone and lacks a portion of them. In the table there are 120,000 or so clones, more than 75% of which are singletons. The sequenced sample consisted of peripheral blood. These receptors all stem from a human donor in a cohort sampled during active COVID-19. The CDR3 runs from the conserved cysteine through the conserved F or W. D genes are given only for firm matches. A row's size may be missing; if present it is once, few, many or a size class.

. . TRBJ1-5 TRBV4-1 TGCGCCAGCAGCCAACCAGACAGATCCCAGCCCCAGCATTTT CASSQPDRSQPQHF
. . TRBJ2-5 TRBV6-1 TGTGCCAGCAGTGAAGCCAGGTCGTACGAGACCCAGTACTTC CASSEARSYETQYF
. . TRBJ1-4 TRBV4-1 TGCGCCAGCAGCCAGGTCGGGGGTGCTAATGAAAAACTGTTTTTT CASSQVGGANEKLFF
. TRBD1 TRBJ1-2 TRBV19 TGTGCCAGTAGCGCGACAGGGTTTTATGGCTACACCTTC CASSATGFYGYTF
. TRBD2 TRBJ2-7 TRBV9 TGTGCCAGCAGCCCGGCCAGCGGGGTGTACGAGCAGTACTTC CASSPASGVYEQYF
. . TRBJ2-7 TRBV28 TGTGCCAGCAGTTCTATCGCGCTCACGGCCTACGAGCAGTACTTC CASSSIALTAYEQYF
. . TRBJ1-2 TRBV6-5 TGTGCCAGCAGTCCAACGGGACTGGATTATGGCTACACCTTC CASSPTGLDYGYTF
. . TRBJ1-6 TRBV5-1 TGCGCCAGCCTTAAGGGGGTGTTTTCTAGGTCCTATAATTCACCCCTCCACTTT CASLKGVFSRSYNSPLHF
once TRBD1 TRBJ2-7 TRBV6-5 TGTGCCAGCAGCCGACAGGGGGGGTGGGAGCAGTACTTC CASSRQGGWEQYF
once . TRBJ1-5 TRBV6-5 TGTGCCACACAAGATCAGCCCCAGCATTTT CATQDQPQHF
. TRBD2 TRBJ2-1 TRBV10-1 TGCGCCAGCAGGACTAGCGGGAGGCATAGCTCCTACAATGAGCAGTTCTTC CASRTSGRHSSYNEQFF
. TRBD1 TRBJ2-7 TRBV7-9 TGTGCCAGCAGCAAAACAGGGGACGAGCAGTACTTC CASSKTGDEQYF
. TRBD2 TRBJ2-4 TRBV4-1 TGCGCCAGCAGCCAAGGGATTTGGACTAGCGGAGAAAACATTCAGTACTTC CASSQGIWTSGENIQYF
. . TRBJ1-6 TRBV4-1 TGCGCCAGCAGCCAAGGCCAGGGGCTTTATAATTCACCCCTCCACTTT CASSQGQGLYNSPLHF
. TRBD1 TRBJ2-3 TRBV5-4 TGTGCCAGCAGCCCAGGGGGCGTCAGAACAGATACGCAGTATTTT CASSPGGVRTDTQYF
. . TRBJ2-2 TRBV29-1 TGCAGCGCGGGACTTCGGGACTCCGTCACCGGGGAGCTGTTTTTT CSAGLRDSVTGELFF
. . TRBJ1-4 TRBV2 TGTGCCAGCGTACGGGGGAGCACTAATGAAAAACTGTTTTTT CASVRGSTNEKLFF
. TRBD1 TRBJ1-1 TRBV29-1 TGCAGCGTATCAGGGGGAAGGGAGTTGAACACTGAAGCTTTCTTT CSVSGGRELNTEAFF
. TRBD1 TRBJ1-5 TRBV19 TGTGCCAGTAGAGGACAGGTAGGTCAGCCCCAGCATTTT CASRGQVGQPQHF
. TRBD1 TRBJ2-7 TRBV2 TGTGCCAGCAGTGAACCAAGGTTAGGCAGGGGGCTCGATCCTTCCTACGAGCAGTACTTC CASSEPRLGRGLDPSYEQYF
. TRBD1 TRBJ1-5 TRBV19 TGTGCCAGTAGGGACTGGACAGGGGGCTGGGGTCAGCCCCAGCATTTT CASRDWTGGWGQPQHF
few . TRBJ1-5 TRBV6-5 TGTGCCGGAGCGGTGGGGGCTGGCAATCAGCCCCAGCATTTT CAGAVGAGNQPQHF
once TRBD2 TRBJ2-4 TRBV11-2 TGTGCCAGCAGTTCACAACTAGCGGGGGGAGCCAAAAACATTCAGTACTTC CASSSQLAGGAKNIQYF
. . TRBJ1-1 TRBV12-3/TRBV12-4 TGTGCCAGCAGTTTTTTCGGGAACACTGAAGCTTTCTTT CASSFFGNTEAFF
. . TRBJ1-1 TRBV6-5 TGTGCCAGCAGTTACCTAAGCGGCACTGAAGCTTTCTTT CASSYLSGTEAFF
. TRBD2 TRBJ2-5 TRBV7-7 TGTGCTAGCAGCCCCTCGGGGACTAGTGTCATCGAGACCCAGTACTTC CASSPSGTSVIETQYF
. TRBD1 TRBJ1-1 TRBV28 TGTGCCAGCAGTCTACAGGGGGCGAGGTTGCGAGCTTTCTTT CASSLQGARLRAFF
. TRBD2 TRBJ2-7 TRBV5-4 TGTGCCAGCAGCTTGTCACTAGCGGGAGCTGTGCAGTACTTC CASSLSLAGAVQYF
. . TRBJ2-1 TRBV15 TGTGCCACCAGCTATACAAAAAACAATGAGCAGTTCTTC CATSYTKNNEQFF
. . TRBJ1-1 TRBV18 TGTGCCAGCTCACCAGCCACAGGCGCGGTGAACACTGAAGCTTTCTTT CASSPATGAVNTEAFF
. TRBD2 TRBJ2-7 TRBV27 TGTGCCAGCAGTCCCGGGACTAGCGGGAGGGCCGAGCAGTACTTC CASSPGTSGRAEQYF
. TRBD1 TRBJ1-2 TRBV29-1 TGCAGCGCCAGCCAGGACAGGGTAGGGGGCTACACCTTC CSASQDRVGGYTF
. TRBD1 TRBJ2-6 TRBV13 TGTGCCAGCAGCTTAGGGCAGGGGGCGCGGGGGGCCAACGTCCTGACTTTC CASSLGQGARGANVLTF
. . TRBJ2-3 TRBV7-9 TGTGCCAGCAGCTTAACTAGAGCAGATACGCAGTATTTT CASSLTRADTQYF
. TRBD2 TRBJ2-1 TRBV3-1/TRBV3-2 TGTGCCAGCAGCCGTAGGGGTCTAGCGGGAGGGAGTGAGCAGTTCTTC CASSRRGLAGGSEQFF
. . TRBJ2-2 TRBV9 TGTGCCAGCAGCGGAGGACATATCACCGGGGAGCTGTTTTTT CASSGGHITGELFF
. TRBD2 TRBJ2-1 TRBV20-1 TGCAGTGCTAGTTTGGCCTCTAGCGGCCTTAACAATGAGCAGTTCTTC CSASLASSGLNNEQFF
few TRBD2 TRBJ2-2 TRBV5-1 TGCGCCAGCAGCCAAGGACTAGCGGGAGGTAGAACCGGGGAGCTGTTTTTT CASSQGLAGGRTGELFF
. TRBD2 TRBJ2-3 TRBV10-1 TGCGCCAGCAGTGCGCTAGCGGGGGACACAGATACGCAGTATTTT CASSALAGDTDTQYF
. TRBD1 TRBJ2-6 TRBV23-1 TGCGCCAGCGCCGAATGGGCCCGGACAGGGGGATCTTTTTCTGGGGCCAACGTCCTGACTTTC CASAEWARTGGSFSGANVLTF
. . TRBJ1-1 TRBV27 TGTGCCAGCAGTTTCAGACTGGGGAACACTGAAGCTTTCTTT CASSFRLGNTEAFF
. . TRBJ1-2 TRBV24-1 TGTGCCACCAGTGATGCCCGGGATGGCTACACCTTC CATSDARDGYTF
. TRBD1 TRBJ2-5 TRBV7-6 TGTGCCAGCAGCTTAGAGGGGGCAAGGGGAGAGACCCAGTACTTC CASSLEGARGETQYF
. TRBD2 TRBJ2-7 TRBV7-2 TGTGCCAGCAGCTTAGACGGCGGGAGGGCCGGGGACGAGCAGTACTTC CASSLDGGRAGDEQYF
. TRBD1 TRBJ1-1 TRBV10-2 TGCGCCAGCAGGACTACAGGGGGCGCGGGGGGGACTGAAGCTTTCTTT CASRTTGGAGGTEAFF
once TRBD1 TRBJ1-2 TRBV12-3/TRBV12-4 TGTGCCAGCGGGACAGGGGGAGGTGGCTACACCTTC CASGTGGGGYTF
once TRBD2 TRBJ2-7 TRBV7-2 TGTGCCAGCAGCTTAGTAGCGGGGGGCAGCCTTTCCTACGAGCAGTACTTC CASSLVAGGSLSYEQYF
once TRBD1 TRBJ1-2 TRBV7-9 TGTGCCAGCAGTTGGACGGGACAGGGGAATGGCTACACCTTC CASSWTGQGNGYTF
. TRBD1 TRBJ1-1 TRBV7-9 TGTGCCAGCAGCCCCGGGACAGGGGGCGAGGTCACTGAAGCTTTCTTT CASSPGTGGEVTEAFF